The 21 T cell receptor beta chains in this list originate from one sample, sequenced in a study of response to subunit inactivated influenza vaccine. TCRdb re-called the RT-PCR reads with MiXCR, one entry per CDR3 protein. The sample contains roughly 540,000 distinct CDR3 sequences, approximately 20% of which appear only once. These data were likewise used in another study, on T cells expressing NK-cell markers. That source reports: The authors generated TCR beta cDNA through 5'RACE template switching with UMIs.

The sequencing used CD4+ T cells sorted from PBMCs, collected 11 to 12 days after vaccination. These receptors originate from a man in his fifties who received an inactivated influenza vaccine.

This clonotype has a handful of counts. V usage is TRBV10-3 and J usage is TRBJ2-3, with 9 nucleotides matching TRBD2. The germline CDR1 and CDR2 sequences are ENHRY and SYGVKD. The CDR3 covers 17 residues. V was clipped by 7 bases and J by 0 bases; unmatched bases: 11. The CDR3 sequence: CAIKPQISGGSTDTQYF. CDR3 coding DNA: TGTGCCATCAAACCCCAAATTAGCGGGGGTAGCACAGATACGCAGTATTTT.

This clonotype was found many times. The chain employs TRBV5-1 and TRBJ2-1; either TRBD1 or TRBD2 may fit D (7 bases each). The V gene's germline CDR1 is SGHRS and CDR2 YFSETQ. V was pared by 6 bases and J by 4 bases, with 20 bases between. The CDR3 has 16 amino acids. CDR3 DNA: TGCGCCAGCACCCTTGGAGGGACAGCGGGATACAATGAGCAGTTCTTC. It encodes CASTLGGTAGYNEQFF.

V and J are TRBV4-1 and TRBJ2-5; 9 nucleotides match TRBD1. The germline V gene encodes CDR1 MGHRA and CDR2 YSYEKL. CDR3 length equals 17 residues. The V gene end was trimmed by 5 bases and the J gene end by 4 bases; junction bases not matched to a gene: 14. CDR3 bases: TGCGCCAGCAGCTCCTACCCACAGGGACAGGGTTTAGAGACCCAGTACTTC. Translating it yields CASSSYPQGQGLETQYF.

The J gene is TRBJ2-5, the V gene TRBV7-8; TRBD1 matches at 8 bases. Germline lookup yields CDR1 SGHVS and CDR2 FQNEAQ. The CDR3 extends over 15 amino acids. J was trimmed by 2 bases and V by 5 bases; bases with no gene match: 7. The CDR3 sequence: CASSRGTGPQETQYF. DNA of the CDR3: TGTGCCAGCAGCCGAGGGACAGGACCTCAAGAGACCCAGTACTTC.

The chain has TRBV6-5 and TRBJ2-7, with 7 positions matching TRBD2. This CDR3 region has 16 residues. The ends lost 4 bases at V and 2 bases at J; junction bases unmatched: 11. CDR1 and CDR2 from the germline V gene are MNHEY and SVGAGI. The CDR3 coding sequence is TGTGCCAGCAGTTCCACCGGGAGGAGCATCCCCTACGAGCAGTACTTC. As protein: CASSSTGRSIPYEQYF.

The chain has TRBV6-1 and TRBJ2-1; possible D gene TRBD2, 6 bases. The CDR3 length is 16 residues. The V gene's germline CDR1 is MNHNS and CDR2 SASEGT. Trimming cost V 5 bases and J 8 bases, with 22 bases left between them. CDR3: CASSRPAGTQGYEQFF. The CDR3 nucleotides read TGTGCCAGCAGTCGACCTGCCGGGACTCAGGGCTATGAGCAGTTCTTC.

The chain uses TRBV20-1 and TRBJ2-4, with D uncertain. Between the trimmed V and J ends, which lost 0 bases and 0 bases, there was a span of 9 bases. The germline V gene has CDR1 DFQATT and CDR2 SNEGSKA (reference sequence). The CDR3 is 15 amino acids. CDR3 in amino acids: CSARERSSAKNIQYF. The CDR3 bases are TGCAGTGCTAGAGAGCGGTCATCAGCCAAAAACATTCAGTACTTC.

This clonotype was counted between two and nine times. The J gene is TRBJ1-2, the V gene TRBV7-9; 9 bases align to TRBD1. Germline CDR1 is SEHNR and CDR2 is FQNEAQ (reference sequence). The CDR3 spans 14 residues. Losses at the gene ends were 4 bases for V and 8 bases for J; bases not matched to a gene: 8. CDR3 sequence (DNA): TGTGCCAGCAGCTCCACAGGGGGCCTACGGGGCTACACCTTC. Protein: CASSSTGGLRGYTF.

This clonotype turned up a few times. J is TRBJ2-2 and V is TRBV29-1; 10 positions match TRBD2. V lost 4 bases and J lost 0; bases outside the gene matches: 11. The CDR3 runs 18 residues. Germline V lookup: CDR1 SQVTM, CDR2 ANQGSEA. The DNA for the CDR3 is TGCAGCGTTGGGGGCCTGGCTAGCGGGGGTACGAACACCGGGGAGCTGTTTTTT. Its translation is CSVGGLASGGTNTGELFF.

The chain uses TRBV6-1 and TRBJ2-1; 7 nucleotides align to TRBD1. Trimming took 5 bases from V and 1 from J; bases not matched to a gene: 5. The CDR3 is made up of 15 amino acids. The V gene's germline CDR1 is MNHNS and CDR2 SASEGT. CDR3: CASSPPGQSYNEQFF. DNA for the CDR3: TGTGCCAGCAGTCCACCGGGACAGTCCTACAATGAGCAGTTCTTC.

This chain joins TRBV5-1 and TRBJ2-7; D remains ambiguous. The CDR3 is 13 residues long. Per the germline V gene, CDR1 is SGHRS and CDR2 is YFSETQ. Trimming shortened V by 5 bases and J by 1 base, and 10 bases separated the two germline ends. Here the CDR3 reads CASSHPVSYEQYF. The CDR3 region has the DNA TGCGCCAGCAGTCACCCGGTGTCCTACGAGCAGTACTTC.

This chain links TRBV7-2 with TRBJ1-2, with D unclear. Germline V lookup: CDR1 SGHTA, CDR2 FQGNSA. The germline V and J ends were trimmed by 1 base and 2 bases, with 8 bases remaining between them. The CDR3 is made up of 14 amino acids. The CDR3 DNA sequence: TGTGCCAGCAGCTTAGAGGTTGGGAACTATGGCTACACCTTC. Amino acid sequence: CASSLEVGNYGYTF.

With regard to this clonotype: The junction and the germline gene differ at one end; a read error may be behind it. The J gene is TRBJ1-2, the V gene TRBV28; D remains ambiguous. The CDR3 extends over 12 amino acids. Germline CDR1 is MDHEN and CDR2 is SYDVKM. In DNA form, the CDR3 reads TGTGCCAGCAGTAAAATCCTTTATGGCTACGCCTTC. This gives the protein CASSKILYGYAF.

The chain carries TRBV6-1 and TRBJ2-3; 15 nucleotides agree with TRBD2. The V and J ends lost 5 bases and 6 bases, in that order; junction bases with no gene match: 9. Germline V gene lookup returns CDR1 MNHNS and CDR2 SASEGT. This CDR3 spans 17 amino acids. CDR3 DNA: TGTGCCAGCAGTCATAGGACTAGCGGGGGGGCAAGGGATACGCAGTATTTT. Protein sequence: CASSHRTSGGARDTQYF.

The chain recombines TRBV12-3 or TRBV12-4 with TRBJ2-4, with D possibly matching TRBD2 (6 bases). This CDR3 is built from 17 residues. Trimming took off 3 bases at V and 0 bases at J, with 15 bases between the two ends. The CDR3 loop is CASSLLGLNVAKNIQYF. DNA for the CDR3: TGTGCCAGCAGTTTGTTGGGACTCAATGTAGCCAAAAACATTCAGTACTTC.

The chain has TRBV18 and TRBJ2-1, with D possibly matching TRBD1 (6 bases). V shed 3 bases and J shed 7 bases, with 16 bases lying between them. The germline V gene encodes CDR1 KGHSH and CDR2 LQKENI. This CDR3 is 15 amino acids long. The CDR3 bases are TGTGCCAGCTCACCGTCAACCGGGACATTGAATGAGCAGTTCTTC. This encodes CASSPSTGTLNEQFF.

This chain links TRBV30 with TRBJ1-4; D gene ambiguous. The ends were cut back, 3 bases at V and 8 bases at J, with 25 bases in the middle. This CDR3 is built from 17 residues. Germline CDR1 GTSNPN, CDR2 SVGIG (reference sequence). Here the CDR3 reads CAWSPVYPGSRREKLFF. The CDR3 nucleotides are TGTGCCTGGAGCCCTGTGTACCCCGGATCGAGGAGAGAAAAACTGTTTTTT.

The chain joins TRBV5-1 to TRBJ2-4; D possibly corresponds to TRBD1 (6 bases). The CDR3 runs to 13 residues. The V gene lost 4 bases and the J gene lost 5 bases, with 10 bases spanning the gap. Germline V gives CDR1 SGHRS, CDR2 YFSETQ. CDR3 sequence (DNA): TGCGCCAGCAGCCCACGGACAGAAAACATTCAGTACTTC. Encoded protein: CASSPRTENIQYF.

V usage is TRBV24-1 and J usage is TRBJ1-2; D gene ambiguous. This CDR3 is 15 amino acids long. V lost 3 bases and J 0 bases, leaving 10 bases between the germline ends. CDR1 KGHDR and CDR2 SFDVKD come from the germline V gene. CDR3 coding DNA: TGTGCCACCAGTGATCGCGGGCCCTCTAACTATGGCTACACCTTC. This sequence encodes CATSDRGPSNYGYTF.

This sequence joins TRBV24-1 and TRBJ2-1, with 12 bases matching TRBD2. The CDR3 has 15 residues. Germline CDR1 and CDR2: KGHDR and SFDVKD. The junction had 3 bases not matched to a gene; V was cut back by 4 bases and J by 6 bases. The CDR3 is CATSDLTSGGNEQFF. In DNA, the CDR3 is TGTGCCACCAGTGACTTGACTAGCGGGGGCAATGAGCAGTTCTTC.

This clonotype was seen only a few times. J is TRBJ1-1 and V is TRBV10-3; 8 bases line up with TRBD1. Germline V gene data show CDR1 as ENHRY and CDR2 as SYGVKD. The CDR3 totals 17 residues. V lost 6 bases to trimming and J lost 1 base; unmatched junction nucleotides: 13. CDR3 in amino acids: CAISLDPPGQANTEAFF. As DNA, the CDR3 is TGTGCCATCAGCCTGGATCCCCCGGGACAGGCGAACACTGAAGCTTTCTTT.